The rows below give T cell receptor beta chains drawn from one sample of a study of blood T cell repertoires in COVID-19. Some clones are missing from TCRdb's copy, which holds only in-frame ones; the method was immunoSEQ multiplex PCR. The sample lists over 200,000 clones, more than 80% occurring once. Material: PBMCs or T cells enriched from blood (not recorded which). The receptors stem from a man aged 55 to 70 who had recovered from COVID-19. Each CDR3 is given with its conserved first and last residue. The D gene is left open where the match is weak. Clone size appears in some rows only: once, few, many, or a class for an expanded clone.

NA,TRBD2,TRBJ2-2,TRBV9,CASSVLAGGTGELFF,TGTGCCAGCAGCGTCCTAGCGGGGGGAACCGGGGAGCTGTTTTTT
NA,TRBD1,TRBJ1-1,TRBV10-3,CAISPQGQGRLNTEAFF,TGTGCCATCAGCCCGCAGGGACAGGGTAGGTTGAACACTGAAGCTTTCTTT
few,TRBD1,TRBJ2-7,TRBV7-9,CASSLPGGPYEQYF,TGTGCCAGCAGCTTACCAGGGGGTCCCTACGAGCAGTACTTC
NA,TRBD1,TRBJ1-5,TRBV19,CASSADRDQPQHF,TGTGCCAGTAGTGCGGACAGGGATCAGCCCCAGCATTTT
NA,NA,TRBJ2-7,TRBV12-3/TRBV12-4,CASSDSFYEQYF,TGTGCCAGCTCGGACAGTTTCTACGAGCAGTACTTC
NA,TRBD1,TRBJ1-3,TRBV11-2,CASSLGGQGFGNTIYF,TGTGCCAGCAGCTTAGGAGGACAGGGATTTGGAAACACCATATATTTT
NA,TRBD1,TRBJ1-4,TRBV5-6,CASSFGTGREKLFF,TGTGCCAGCAGCTTCGGGACAGGGAGAGAAAAACTGTTTTTT
NA,NA,TRBJ2-3,TRBV12-3/TRBV12-4,CASTSPGTDTQYF,TGTGCCAGCACCTCGCCGGGCACAGATACGCAGTATTTT
once,TRBD1,TRBJ2-7,TRBV7-3,CASSPGLGQGGEQYF,TGTGCCAGCAGCCCGGGGTTGGGACAGGGAGGGGAGCAGTACTTC
NA,TRBD1,TRBJ1-6,TRBV12-5,CASGLPTGGGSPLHF,TGTGCTAGTGGCCTACCGACAGGGGGCGGTTCACCCCTCCACTTT
NA,NA,TRBJ2-5,TRBV24-1,CATSQPGGTQYF,TGTGCCACCAGTCAACCTGGCGGGACCCAGTACTTC
few,NA,TRBJ1-1,TRBV11-3,CASSLVLGQGQTEAFF,TGTGCCAGCAGCTTAGTTTTAGGGCAGGGTCAAACTGAAGCTTTCTTT
NA,NA,TRBJ1-1,TRBV4-3,CASSLGHSMNTEAFF,TGCGCCAGCAGTTTGGGACATTCCATGAACACTGAAGCTTTCTTT
NA,NA,TRBJ1-2,TRBV4-3,CASSQERGAHGYTF,TGCGCCAGCAGCCAAGAACGGGGGGCCCATGGCTACACCTTC
NA,NA,TRBJ1-2,TRBV29-1,CSVEEIDYGYTF,TGCAGCGTTGAAGAGATAGACTATGGCTACACCTTC
NA,TRBD1,TRBJ1-4,TRBV3-1/TRBV3-2,CASSQESERTGPNEKLFF,TGTGCCAGCAGCCAAGAGTCCGAAAGGACAGGGCCGAATGAAAAACTGTTTTTT
NA,NA,TRBJ2-2,TRBV2,CASSAQGGPTGELFF,TGTGCCAGCAGTGCACAGGGGGGGCCCACCGGGGAGCTGTTTTTT
NA,TRBD1,TRBJ1-4,TRBV7-2,CASSPGTGYEKLFF,TGTGCCAGCAGCCCCGGGACAGGGTACGAAAAACTGTTTTTT
NA,NA,TRBJ2-2,TRBV5-6,CASSLTGTTNTGELFF,TGTGCCAGCAGCTTGACGGGTACGACGAACACCGGGGAGCTGTTTTTT
NA,NA,TRBJ1-1,TRBV7-2,CASSLMGTQNTEAFF,TGTGCCAGCAGCTTAATGGGGACACAGAACACTGAAGCTTTCTTT
NA,TRBD2,TRBJ2-4,TRBV2,CASSQTSGGAGNIQYF,TGTGCCAGCAGTCAAACTAGCGGGGGGGCCGGAAACATTCAGTACTTC
NA,NA,TRBJ1-2,TRBV5-8,CASSSSDRQPYGYTF,TGTGCCAGCAGCTCCTCAGACCGACAGCCCTATGGCTACACCTTC
once,NA,TRBJ1-2,TRBV11-2,CASSLLTDYTF,TGCGCCAGCAGCTTGCTGACAGACTACACCTTC
NA,TRBD1,TRBJ1-5,TRBV23-1,CASSQYRGDQPQHF,TGCGCCAGCAGTCAATACAGGGGAGATCAGCCCCAGCATTTT
NA,TRBD1,TRBJ1-2,TRBV6-5,CASGWDRQTRSGYTF,TGTGCCAGCGGATGGGACAGGCAGACTAGGAGTGGCTACACCTTC
NA,NA,TRBJ1-1,TRBV6-5,CASSHGGGDAEAFF,TGTGCCAGCAGCCACGGGGGGGGAGACGCTGAAGCTTTCTTT
NA,NA,TRBJ1-2,TRBV7-2,CASSLPSNYGYTF,TGTGCCAGCAGCTTACCCTCTAACTATGGCTACACCTTC
NA,NA,TRBJ2-5,TRBV7-2,CASTGGTSRLQETQYF,TGTGCCAGTACCGGAGGCACTAGCCGTCTCCAAGAGACCCAGTACTTC
NA,NA,TRBJ2-3,TRBV7-9,CASGVTDTQYF,TGTGCCAGCGGAGTCACGGATACGCAGTATTTT
NA,NA,TRBJ1-1,TRBV4-3,CASSQQRQHTEAFF,TGCGCCAGCAGCCAACAAAGACAGCACACTGAAGCTTTCTTT
NA,NA,TRBJ1-1,TRBV18,CASSYRQDSTEAFF,TGTGCCAGCTCATATCGACAGGACTCAACTGAAGCTTTCTTT
once,TRBD2,TRBJ2-2,TRBV7-3,CASSFSGVGGELFF,TGTGCCAGCAGCTTTAGCGGGGTCGGCGGGGAGCTGTTTTTT
NA,TRBD1,TRBJ2-3,TRBV29-1,CSVELNWGQAQYF,TGCAGCGTTGAATTGAATTGGGGACAGGCTCAGTATTTT
NA,TRBD1,TRBJ1-1,TRBV6-5,CASSYSLQGSTEAFF,TGTGCCAGCAGTTACTCTCTACAGGGGAGCACTGAAGCTTTCTTT
NA,NA,TRBJ1-2,TRBV3-1/TRBV3-2,CASSQASYGYTF,TGTGCCAGCAGCCAAGCTAGCTATGGCTACACCTTC
NA,NA,TRBJ2-3,TRBV11-2,CASRQQTGLTPRDTQYF,TGTGCCAGCAGACAACAGACAGGCCTGACCCCGAGGGATACGCAGTATTTT
NA,TRBD1,TRBJ1-6,TRBV18,CASSPNWTGLNSPLHF,TGTGCCAGCTCACCGAACTGGACAGGGCTAAATTCACCCCTCCACTTT
NA,TRBD1,TRBJ1-2,TRBV5-4,CASSWDGQGGVGYTF,TGTGCCAGCAGCTGGGACGGACAGGGGGGAGTTGGCTACACCTTC
NA,TRBD1,TRBJ1-1,TRBV30,CAWSERTGTGNTEAFF,TGTGCCTGGAGTGAAAGAACCGGGACAGGGAACACTGAAGCTTTCTTT
NA,NA,TRBJ1-4,TRBV28,CASSLNLLNEKLFF,TGTGCCAGCAGTTTGAACTTGTTGAATGAAAAACTGTTTTTT
NA,NA,TRBJ1-1,TRBV30,CAWSLGAAYEAFF,TGTGCCTGGAGTCTAGGGGCCGCTTATGAAGCTTTCTTT
NA,TRBD1,TRBJ2-7,TRBV6-5,CASSLDRIYEQYF,TGTGCCAGCAGTCTGGACAGGATTTACGAGCAGTACTTC